Shown below are 14 T cell receptor beta chains from a single sample sequenced in a study of blood T cell repertoires in COVID-19. The protocol was immunoSEQ multiplex PCR, while the TCRdb copy is restricted to in-frame clones and leaves out a portion. Of approximately 150,000 clones in the sample, roughly nine tenths were seen once. The source material was peripheral blood. The receptors derive from a human donor in a cohort sampled during active COVID-19.

J is TRBJ2-5 and V is TRBV10-1; 8 bases fit TRBD2. V shed 4 bases, J shed 0 bases, and the junction held 1 base outside the gene matches. CDR3 size: 14 residues. CDR1 is WNHNN and CDR2 is SYGVQD in the germline V gene (reference sequence). The CDR3 DNA sequence: TGCGCCAGCAGTGCGGGGGGGTACCAAGAGACCCAGTACTTC. It yields the protein CASSAGGYQETQYF.

In this sample, this clone turned up once. The CDR3 is CAIARGSDEQFF. In DNA, the CDR3 is TGTGCCATCGCCCGAGGGTCCGATGAGCAGTTCTTC. The V and J genes are TRBV10-3 and TRBJ2-1, with D maybe TRBD2 (5 bases). V was clipped by 8 bases and J by 8 bases, with 13 bases between them. Germline V lookup: CDR1 ENHRY, CDR2 SYGVKD. The CDR3 length is 12 residues.

The chain carries TRBV7-2 and TRBJ2-1, with 7 bases fitting TRBD1. Trimming took 5 bases from V and 6 from J; bases not matched to a gene: 13. The CDR3 consists of 16 residues. Germline V gene lookup returns CDR1 SGHTA and CDR2 FQGNSA. CDR3: CASSTTGTATFNEQFF. DNA for the CDR3: TGTGCCAGCAGCACGACCGGGACAGCAACTTTCAATGAGCAGTTCTTC.

This clone was detected a few times. Other DNA sequences of this sample code for an identical CDR3. This rearrangement joins TRBV6-5 to TRBJ2-7; TRBD2 might be the D (5 bases). The germline V gene has CDR1 MNHEY and CDR2 SVGAGI. V lost 6 bases, J lost 6 bases, and 18 bases lay in between. This CDR3 has 14 amino acids. As DNA, the CDR3 is TGTGCCAGCAGCCCCGGCTTGCCCGGAGGCGAGCAGTACTTC. Amino acids: CASSPGLPGGEQYF.

The rearrangement uses TRBV9 and TRBJ1-3; D might be TRBD1 (6 bases). This CDR3 comprises 15 residues. V lost 3 bases and J 0 bases, leaving 10 bases between the germline ends. Germline V lookup: CDR1 SGDLS, CDR2 YYNGEE. CDR3 sequence reads: CASSATGSSGNTIYF. The CDR3, as DNA: TGTGCCAGCAGCGCTACAGGGTCCTCTGGAAACACCATATATTTT.

The J gene is TRBJ2-7, the V gene TRBV20-1; TRBD1 aligns across 11 bases. CDR3 length: 13 amino acids. CDR1 is DFQATT and CDR2 is SNEGSKA in the germline V gene (reference sequence). Trimming took 3 bases from V and 5 from J; bases not matched to a gene: 3. CDR3 amino acids: CSASGTGGNEQYF. The CDR3 DNA reads as TGCAGTGCTAGTGGGACAGGGGGGAACGAGCAGTACTTC.

The rearrangement uses TRBV9 and TRBJ1-1; a possible D gene is TRBD1 (5 bases). Trimming shortened V by 2 bases and J by 0 bases, and 8 bases separated the two germline ends. CDR1 is SGDLS and CDR2 is YYNGEE in the germline V gene. The CDR3 consists of 14 residues. For the CDR3, the DNA is TGTGCCAGCAGCGTTTCAGGGATGAACACTGAAGCTTTCTTT. As protein: CASSVSGMNTEAFF.

The V and J genes are TRBV6-5 and TRBJ1-6, with 9 positions matching TRBD1. Per germline, CDR1 MNHEY and CDR2 SVGAGI. This CDR3 has 14 amino acids. The trim removed 6 bases at V and 10 bases at J, leaving 7 bases unmatched. The chain's CDR3 is CASRSGQGRSPLHF. In DNA, the CDR3 is TGTGCCAGCAGATCTGGACAGGGGCGATCACCCCTCCACTTT.

The J gene is TRBJ1-1, the V gene TRBV7-9; D possibly corresponds to TRBD1 (5 bases). Germline-derived CDR1 and CDR2 are SEHNR and FQNEAQ (reference sequence). V was shortened by 5 bases and J by 6 bases, with 16 bases between the two germline ends. There are 14 residues in the CDR3. CDR3 sequence: CASSQDGGFAEAFF. The CDR3 DNA reads TGTGCCAGCAGCCAGGACGGGGGATTCGCTGAAGCTTTCTTT.

The V call is TRBV18, the J call TRBJ2-5, with TRBD2 matching over 8 bases. V shed 4 bases and J 2 bases; nucleotides not matched to a gene: 12. This CDR3 is 17 amino acids long. Germline V CDR1 and CDR2: KGHSH, LQKENI. In nucleotides, the CDR3 is TGTGCCAGCTCACGACAACCTTTTAGCGGGGAACAAGAGACCCAGTACTTC. Amino acid sequence: CASSRQPFSGEQETQYF.

This clone has more than one count but fewer than ten. The V gene is TRBV5-1, the J gene TRBJ1-6; tentative D call: TRBD1 (6 bases). The CDR3 loop spans 16 amino acids. Trimming shortened V by 1 base and J by 5 bases, and 13 bases separated the two germline ends. Germline-derived CDR1 and CDR2 are SGHRS and YFSETQ. CDR3 DNA: TGCGCCAGCAGCTTGAACCCACAGGGAAATAATTCACCCCTCCACTTT. Residues: CASSLNPQGNNSPLHF. Combining the CDR3 with reference TRBV5-1 and TRBJ1-6 gives the whole variable domain KAGVTQTPRYLIKTRGQQVTLSCSPISGHRSVSWYQQTPGQGLQFLFEYFSETQRNKGNFPGRFSGRQFSNSRSEMNVSTLELGDSALYLCASSLNPQGNNSPLHFGNGTRLTVT.

The V gene is TRBV4-1, the J gene TRBJ1-1, with D perhaps TRBD1 (5 bases). The germline V gene encodes CDR1 MGHRA and CDR2 YSYEKL. V lost 3 bases, J lost 4 bases, and 15 bases lay in between. The CDR3 sequence is 15 residues long. The CDR3 here is CASSHIAGGRTEAFF. The CDR3 coding sequence is TGCGCCAGCAGCCATATCGCCGGGGGTCGCACTGAAGCTTTCTTT.

The chain has TRBV4-1 and TRBJ1-4, with D maybe TRBD1 (5 bases). V was trimmed by 1 base and J by 3 bases, leaving 9 bases between them. Germline CDR1 and CDR2: MGHRA and YSYEKL. The CDR3 is 15 residues long. CDR3 DNA sequence: TGCGCCAGCAGCCAAGGTGTAGGGGCTAATGAAAAACTGTTTTTT. It is translated as CASSQGVGANEKLFF.

The chain is built from TRBV7-9 and TRBJ2-5, with TRBD1 matching 8 bases. From germline, CDR1 is SEHNR and CDR2 FQNEAQ (reference sequence). This CDR3 comprises 15 residues. Trimming cost V 3 bases and J 5 bases; bases outside gene matches: 8. CDR3 loop: CASSLGRGQTETQYF. The CDR3 DNA follows: TGTGCCAGCAGCTTGGGCAGGGGGCAGACGGAGACCCAGTACTTC.